Listed here are 8 T cell receptor beta chains from one sample, sequenced in a study of T cells in localized non-small cell lung cancer. The assay was immunoSEQ multiplex PCR, and TCRdb's table has in-frame clones only and misses some. The table includes around 130,000 clones, 70% to 90% detected once. Sequences were derived from peripheral blood, sampled before any cancer treatment. These receptors originate from a female donor older than 55 with stage I lung adenocarcinoma.

This clone was counted between two and nine times. The chain uses TRBV7-3 and TRBJ1-1; possibly TRBD1 for D (5 bases). The CDR3 runs to 13 residues. V dropped 5 bases and J dropped 6 bases, with 13 bases sitting between them. Germline CDR1 and CDR2: SGHTA and FQGTGA. The CDR3 spells CASSVTGTAEAFF. Written as DNA, the CDR3 is TGTGCCAGCAGCGTGACTGGGACCGCTGAAGCTTTCTTT.

The chain has TRBV7-9 and TRBJ2-2, with D hard to call. The germline V gene encodes CDR1 SEHNR and CDR2 FQNEAQ (reference sequence). The CDR3 loop spans 14 amino acids. V was shortened by 4 bases and J by 4 bases, with 10 bases between the two germline ends. The CDR3 sequence is CASSSLSVTGELFF. For the CDR3, the DNA is TGTGCCAGCAGCTCCCTATCGGTCACCGGGGAGCTGTTTTTT.

This clone was recorded a few times. The chain combines TRBV12-5 with TRBJ2-1; TRBD2 agrees at 12 bases. CDR3 length: 14 amino acids. V was clipped by 3 bases and J by 8 bases; unmatched bases: 2. In germline, CDR1 is LGHNT, CDR2 FRNRAP. The CDR3 sequence: CASGLTSGRYEQFF. DNA for the CDR3: TGTGCTAGTGGTTTAACTAGCGGGAGGTATGAGCAGTTCTTC.

This clone was observed a single time. This chain uses TRBV27 with TRBJ1-5; the D gene is possibly TRBD1 (5 bases). The CDR3 is 15 amino acids. Germline loops: CDR1 MNHEY, CDR2 SMNVEV (reference sequence). V lost 8 bases and J 2 bases, leaving 16 bases between the germline ends. The CDR3 nucleotides are TGTGCCAGCGGATACAGGCTTCAGGGCAATCAGCCCCAGCATTTT. Translating gives CASGYRLQGNQPQHF.

V gene TRBV5-1 combines with J gene TRBJ2-5; D is possibly TRBD1 (6 bases). The CDR3 extends over 14 amino acids. The V and J ends lost 3 bases and 2 bases respectively, with 11 bases between them. Germline V gene data show CDR1 as SGHRS and CDR2 as YFSETQ. CDR3 sequence: CASSSLGQQETQYF. The CDR3 coding sequence is TGCGCCAGCAGCTCTCTCGGACAGCAAGAGACCCAGTACTTC.

The CDR3 bases are TGTGCCAGTAGTATAGAGATTTCGGGACGCATATATGGCTACACCTTC. It codes for CASSIEISGRIYGYTF. This chain connects TRBV19 to TRBJ1-2; a weak D match, TRBD1 (5 bases). CDR3 length: 16 amino acids. V was clipped by 0 bases and J by 5 bases, with 16 bases between them. Germline V gene lookup returns CDR1 LNHDA and CDR2 SQIVND (reference sequence).

The chain uses TRBV30 and TRBJ1-2; no reliable D call. Looked up from germline, CDR1 is GTSNPN and CDR2 is SVGIG (reference sequence). V lost 4 bases and J lost 5, with 11 bases in between. The CDR3 covers 12 residues. The CDR3, as DNA: TGTGCCTGGACAGGCAGCGGGTATGGCTACACCTTC. Its protein is CAWTGSGYGYTF.

The gene calls are TRBV18 and TRBJ1-2, with a tentative D call TRBD1 (6 bases). The germline V and J ends were trimmed by 4 bases and 8 bases, with 17 bases remaining between them. The CDR3 has 14 residues. The germline CDR1 and CDR2 sequences are KGHSH and LQKENI. The CDR3 DNA follows: TGTGCCAGCTCACACCCGAGCGGGGGCCGGGGCTACACCTTC. Amino acids: CASSHPSGGRGYTF.